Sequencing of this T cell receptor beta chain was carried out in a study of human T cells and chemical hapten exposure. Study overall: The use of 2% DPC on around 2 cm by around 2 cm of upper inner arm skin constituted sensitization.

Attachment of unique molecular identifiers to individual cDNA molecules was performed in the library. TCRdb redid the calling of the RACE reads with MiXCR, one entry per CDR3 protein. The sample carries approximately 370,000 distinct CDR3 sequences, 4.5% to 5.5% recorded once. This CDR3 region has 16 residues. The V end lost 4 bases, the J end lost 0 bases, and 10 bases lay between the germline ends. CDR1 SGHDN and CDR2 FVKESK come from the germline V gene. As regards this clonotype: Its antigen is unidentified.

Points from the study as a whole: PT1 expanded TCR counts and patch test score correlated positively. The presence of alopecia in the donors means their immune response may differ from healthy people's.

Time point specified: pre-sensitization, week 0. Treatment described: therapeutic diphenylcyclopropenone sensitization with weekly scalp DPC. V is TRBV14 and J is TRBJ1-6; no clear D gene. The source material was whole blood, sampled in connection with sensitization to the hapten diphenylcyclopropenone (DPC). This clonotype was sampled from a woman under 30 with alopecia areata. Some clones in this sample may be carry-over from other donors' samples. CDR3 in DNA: TGTGCCAGCAGCCCTCGTGCGAGCTCCTATAATTCACCCCTCCACTTT. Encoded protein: CASSPRASSYNSPLHF.